The rows below give T cell receptor beta chains drawn from one sample of a study of glioma-infiltrating T cells after dendritic cell vaccination. This table comes from immunoSEQ multiplex PCR, and its TCRdb copy is limited to in-frame clones, with some not included. The sample consists of 300 to 450 clones, 92% of them appearing once. The sequencing used tumor tissue, collected before dendritic cell vaccination. All receptors derive from a human donor with glioblastoma. Each CDR3 is given with its conserved first and last residue. A D gene is named only where the DNA matches it firmly. For some rows the clone size is stated as once, few or many, or as a class when expanded; others skip it.

V gene	D gene	CDR3 length	J gene	clone size	CDR3 DNA	CDR3 protein
TRBV9	.	15	TRBJ1-4	.	TGTGCCAGCAGCCCCTGGGTAGAGGCTAATGAAAAACTGTTTTTT	CASSPWVEANEKLFF
TRBV2	TRBD1	15	TRBJ1-5	.	TGTGCCAGCACCCTAGACAGGGGAGACAATCAGCCCCAGCATTTT	CASTLDRGDNQPQHF
TRBV18	TRBD1	11	TRBJ1-1	.	TGTGCCAGCTCAGGGACAGCTGAAGCTTTCTTT	CASSGTAEAFF
TRBV5-1	TRBD1	15	TRBJ2-3	.	TGCGCCAGCAGCCAGGACAGGGTCAACACAGATACGCAGTATTTT	CASSQDRVNTDTQYF
TRBV25-1	.	11	TRBJ1-2	.	TGTGCCAGCAGTGGAGTCTATGGCTACACCTTC	CASSGVYGYTF
TRBV8-2	.	16	TRBJ2-5	.	TGTGGCAGTGACATACGTAGGATCATCGTCGACGAGACCCAGTACTTC	CGSDIRRIIVDETQYF
TRBV7-6	TRBD1	13	TRBJ1-1	.	TGTGCCAGCAGCCCGATCGGGGACAGTGAAGCTTTCTTT	CASSPIGDSEAFF
TRBV9	TRBD2	16	TRBJ2-1	.	TGTGCCAGCAGCGTAGATGGGGGGAGGGCCTACAATGAGCAGTTCTTC	CASSVDGGRAYNEQFF
TRBV10-2	.	13	TRBJ1-1	.	TGCGCCAGCAGGATAGGGGTGATCTCTGAAGCTTTCTTT	CASRIGVISEAFF
TRBV5-4	.	16	TRBJ1-2	.	TGTGCCAGCCAATTAAGCTTACCAGGAAAGACCTATGGCTACACCTTC	CASQLSLPGKTYGYTF
TRBV6-1	TRBD1	13	TRBJ2-5	.	TGTGCCAGCAGCAACAGGGGGCAAGAGACCCAGTACTTC	CASSNRGQETQYF
TRBV2	TRBD1	15	TRBJ1-2	.	TGTGCCAGCAAGGGACTCATGACAGGGGGCCATGGCTACACCTTC	CASKGLMTGGHGYTF
TRBV28	TRBD2	15	TRBJ2-2	.	TGTGCCAGCACTTTAGCGGGGAGCAACACCGGGGAGCTGTTTTTT	CASTLAGSNTGELFF
TRBV30	TRBD2	13	TRBJ2-7	.	TGTGCCTGGAGTAGCGGGATAAATTACGAGCAGTACTTC	CAWSSGINYEQYF
TRBV30	.	17	TRBJ1-4	.	TGTGCCTCCCAGAGCGGGGGACGGGGTGGGACTAATGAAAAACTGTTTTTT	CASQSGGRGGTNEKLFF
TRBV12-5	.	12	TRBJ1-1	.	TGTGCTAGTGGTTTAGGAGGGGCTGAAGCTTTCTTT	CASGLGGAEAFF
TRBV4-1	TRBD2	15	TRBJ2-3	.	TGCGCCAGCAGCTCCCTAGCGGACAACACAGATACGCAGTATTTT	CASSSLADNTDTQYF
TRBV15	.	15	TRBJ1-2	once	TGTGCCACCAGCAGAGATTCAACAGGGTCTAATGGCTACACCTTC	CATSRDSTGSNGYTF
TRBV5-1	.	13	TRBJ2-1	once	TGCGCCAGCAGCCTTTCTAGCGTCCCCCCCCAGTTCTTC	CASSLSSVPPQFF
TRBV29-1	TRBD1	13	TRBJ1-2	.	TGCAGCGTTGAACGGACAGGGGGCGATGGCTACACCTTC	CSVERTGGDGYTF
TRBV6-1	.	13	TRBJ1-2	.	TGTGCCAGCAGTGCGGTGGGGGAGGGAGGCTACACCTTC	CASSAVGEGGYTF
TRBV15	.	12	TRBJ1-5	.	TGTGCCACCAGCAGCGGGAATCAGCCCCAGCATTTT	CATSSGNQPQHF
TRBV5-6	.	15	TRBJ1-6	.	TGTGCCAGCAGCTTGGGGCCTGACAGGAATTCACCCCTCCACTTT	CASSLGPDRNSPLHF
TRBV1	.	14	TRBJ1-2	.	TGCACCAGCAGCCTCTGGACAGGTTCCTATGGCTACACCTTC	CTSSLWTGSYGYTF
TRBV5-8	TRBD2	15	TRBJ2-7	.	TGTGCCAGCAGCTTTATGAGCGGGAGGGCGGACGAGCAGTACTTC	CASSFMSGRADEQYF
TRBV30	.	15	TRBJ1-2	.	TGTGCCTGGAGACATCGGGGGGCTACTAACTATGGCTACACCTTC	CAWRHRGATNYGYTF
TRBV27	TRBD1	14	TRBJ1-2	.	TGTGCCAGCAGTTTAACAGGGGGACGCTATGGCTACACCTTC	CASSLTGGRYGYTF
TRBV2	.	14	TRBJ2-7	.	TGTGCCAGCACCCCGGGATCCTCTCGAGGCGAGCAGTACTTC	CASTPGSSRGEQYF
TRBV7-9	.	12	TRBJ1-1	.	TGTGCCAGCAGCCCGCAGGGCACTGAAGCTTTCTTT	CASSPQGTEAFF
TRBV6-1	.	14	TRBJ1-5	.	TGTGCCAGCAGTGAGGGACAAATATTTCGGCCCCAGCATTTT	CASSEGQIFRPQHF
TRBV15	.	18	TRBJ2-2	.	TGTGCCACCAGCAGAGATCTCGGCGGCAGGGGGGACACCGGGGAGCTGTTTTTT	CATSRDLGGRGDTGELFF
TRBV7-2	.	14	TRBJ2-1	.	TGTGCCAGCAGTCTTGGCCCCGCCAACAATGAGCAGTTCTTC	CASSLGPANNEQFF
TRBV4-1	.	15	TRBJ1-4	.	TGCGCCAGCAGCCAAGATTTATCAAGTAGAGAAAAACTGTTTTTT	CASSQDLSSREKLFF
TRBV6-5	TRBD1	14	TRBJ2-7	.	TGTGCCAGCAGCGGCGGACAGGGGGCCGACGAGCAGTACTTC	CASSGGQGADEQYF
TRBV9	.	15	TRBJ2-5	.	TGTGCCAGCAGCGTAGCTGGCGCGGTTCAAGAGACCCAGTACTTC	CASSVAGAVQETQYF
TRBV6-5	TRBD2	15	TRBJ2-1	once	TGTGCCAGCAGTGCGCAGCGGGGACTTACGGGAGAGCAGTTCTTC	CASSAQRGLTGEQFF
TRBV7-2	.	19	TRBJ2-1	.	TGTGCCAGCGGTAACAGGGAGACGCCCGGGAGGACCACCTACAATGAGCAGTTCTTC	CASGNRETPGRTTYNEQFF
TRBV29-1	.	18	TRBJ2-6	.	TGCAGCGTTCGCAGTGTACTAAGCATACAAAGTCGGGCCAACGTCCTGACTTTC	CSVRSVLSIQSRANVLTF
TRBV4-2	TRBD1	13	TRBJ1-2	.	TGTGCCAGCAGCCAAGGACAGGGCTATGGCTACACCTTC	CASSQGQGYGYTF
TRBV28	.	15	TRBJ2-7	.	TGTGCCAGCAGCTTAAGATCTCGGGGCTCCTACGAGCAGTACTTC	CASSLRSRGSYEQYF
TRBV2	TRBD1	16	TRBJ1-5	.	TGTGCCAGCAGTGAACGACAGGGGGCTAGCAATCAGCCCCAGCATTTT	CASSERQGASNQPQHF
TRBV14	TRBD2	16	TRBJ2-3	.	TGTGCCAGCAGCCAAGAGGGGAGCGGGAACACAGATACGCAGTATTTT	CASSQEGSGNTDTQYF